These T cell receptor beta chains were read from a single sample in a study of regulatory T cells in long-lasting Graves disease. MiXCR was run by TCRdb on the multiplex PCR reads, yielding one entry per CDR3 protein. The repertoire holds approximately 470,000 distinct CDR3 sequences, with about 20% as singletons. The input for sequencing was peripheral blood mononuclear cells (PBMCs), taken when the disease was refractory, from a patient treated with antithyroid drugs. All receptors come from a female donor with Graves disease. The CDR3 runs from the conserved cysteine through the conserved F or W. D genes are given only for firm matches. A clone size is listed for some rows: how often the clone was seen (once, few, many), or a class if it is expanded.

V	size	J	D	CDR3	DNA
TRBV28	many	TRBJ1-2	.	CASSPEDGTSYGYTF	TGTGCCAGCAGTCCCGAAGACGGAACCTCCTATGGCTACACCTTC
TRBV13	few	TRBJ2-5	TRBD2	CASSSPGLAGGETQYF	TGTGCCAGCAGCTCCCCGGGACTAGCGGGAGGAGAGACCCAGTACTTC
TRBV20-1	.	TRBJ1-6	TRBD1	CSASPDRGISPLHF	TGCAGTGCTAGCCCGGACAGGGGGATTTCACCCCTCCACTTT
TRBV6-2/TRBV6-3	few	TRBJ1-5	.	CASSYRGGSGQPQHF	TGTGCCAGCAGTTACCGTGGGGGAAGCGGGCAGCCCCAGCATTTT
TRBV7-8	many	TRBJ2-7	.	CASRQRGRYEQYF	TGTGCCAGCAGACAACGGGGGAGATACGAGCAGTACTTC
TRBV20-1	many	TRBJ2-5	.	CSAAQFPTETQYF	TGCAGTGCCGCCCAGTTTCCGACAGAGACCCAGTACTTC
TRBV30	many	TRBJ1-4	.	CAWSVAHGASNEKLFF	TGTGCCTGGAGTGTGGCCCACGGAGCTTCTAATGAAAAACTGTTTTTT
TRBV7-9	.	TRBJ1-1	.	CASSLGQAGFAEAFF	TGTGCCAGCAGCTTAGGACAGGCAGGGTTTGCTGAAGCTTTCTTT
TRBV20-1	many	TRBJ2-7	TRBD2	CSARDAGVLDEQYF	TGCAGTGCTAGAGATGCGGGGGTCTTGGACGAGCAGTACTTC
TRBV29-1	once	TRBJ1-1	.	CSVDDRGWDEQYFGPEAFF	.
TRBV28	few	TRBJ2-2	.	CASNSPTVRVVTGELFF	TGTGCCAGCAACTCACCAACGGTGAGGGTCGTCACCGGGGAGCTGTTTTTT
TRBV28	few	TRBJ2-7	TRBD2	CASIIDPRLALTYEQYF	TGTGCCAGCATTATAGACCCGAGACTAGCGCTGACCTACGAGCAGTACTTC
TRBV7-2	many	TRBJ2-7	.	CASSPSSAGTYEQYF	TGTGCCAGCAGCCCCTCTAGTGCGGGGACCTACGAGCAGTACTTC
TRBV28	.	TRBJ2-2	.	CASSPSPGTPNTGELFF	TGTGCCAGCAGTCCCTCCCCCGGGACACCGAACACCGGGGAGCTGTTTTTT
TRBV28	many	TRBJ1-2	.	CASRRLGYGYTF	TGTGCCAGCAGAAGGCTCGGCTATGGCTACACCTTC
TRBV5-1	few	TRBJ1-6	TRBD1	CASSAGGSNSPLHF	TGCGCCAGCAGCGCAGGGGGGTCCAACTCACCCCTCCACTTT
TRBV28	many	TRBJ2-7	TRBD2	CASIPPGGDIYEQYF	TGTGCCAGCATTCCCCCGGGGGGGGACATCTACGAGCAGTACTTC
TRBV29-1	.	TRBJ2-1	.	CSVELRDGAYNEQFF	TGCAGCGTTGAGCTCCGGGACGGTGCCTACAATGAGCAGTTCTTC
TRBV28	many	TRBJ1-5	TRBD1	CASSTGQGGQPQHF	TGTGCCAGCAGTACCGGACAGGGAGGTCAGCCCCAGCATTTT
TRBV27	.	TRBJ1-5	.	CASGGGMQPQHF	TGTGCCAGCGGGGGGGGCATGCAGCCCCAGCATTTT
TRBV11-2	many	TRBJ2-7	.	CASSLEGQPSYEQYF	TGTGCCAGCAGCTTAGAAGGACAGCCATCCTACGAGCAGTACTTC
TRBV5-1	few	TRBJ2-7	.	CASSLSLGRKGHEQYF	TGCGCCAGCAGCTTATCCCTGGGAAGGAAGGGTCACGAGCAGTACTTC
TRBV14	.	TRBJ2-5	.	CASSQPAWLVGKETQYF	TGTGCCAGCAGCCAGCCCGCCTGGTTAGTCGGGAAGGAGACCCAGTACTTC
TRBV27	few	TRBJ1-1	TRBD1	CASSTGQGTEAFF	TGTGCCAGCAGCACGGGACAGGGGACTGAAGCTTTCTTT
TRBV10-3	many	TRBJ2-7	.	CAISEEGELKYYEQYF	TGTGCCATCAGTGAGGAGGGCGAGCTAAAGTACTACGAGCAGTACTTC
TRBV2	few	TRBJ2-1	TRBD2	CASRPSGSNEQFF	TGTGCCAGCAGGCCTAGCGGGAGCAATGAGCAGTTCTTC
TRBV19	many	TRBJ1-4	TRBD1	CASSLDRDEKLFF	TGTGCCAGTAGTTTGGACAGGGATGAAAAACTGTTTTTT
TRBV6-5	once	TRBJ2-7	TRBD1	CATGTGGPYEQYF	TGTGCCACTGGGACAGGGGGACCATACGAGCAGTACTTC
TRBV7-9	few	TRBJ1-5	TRBD1	CASSRGDRGGQPQHF	TGTGCCAGCAGCCGTGGGGACAGGGGAGGTCAGCCCCAGCATTTT
TRBV28	many	TRBJ2-4	.	CASSYGWDIQYF	TGTGCCAGCAGTTACGGGTGGGACATTCAGTACTTC
TRBV27	few	TRBJ1-6	.	CASSLGPYPNSPLYF	TGTGCCAGCAGTCTAGGGCCCTATCCCAATTCACCCCTCTACTTT
TRBV5-1	once	TRBJ2-7	.	CASSLFDPDGQYF	TGCGCCAGCAGCTTGTTCGATCCTGACGGGCAGTACTTC
TRBV7-8	few	TRBJ1-1	.	CASSLGFDTEAFF	TGTGCCAGCAGTCTAGGGTTTGACACTGAAGCTTTCTTT
TRBV4-3	few	TRBJ2-7	.	CASSHEPGLSNEQYF	TGCGCCAGCAGCCACGAGCCGGGCCTCAGCAACGAGCAGTACTTC
TRBV28	many	TRBJ2-7	TRBD1	CASSSAGTGGIEQYF	TGTGCCAGCAGTTCAGCCGGGACAGGGGGTATCGAGCAGTACTTC
TRBV7-2	few	TRBJ1-5	.	CASVLGGANQPQHF	TGTGCCAGCGTCCTTGGAGGGGCAAATCAGCCCCAGCATTTT
TRBV5-1	few	TRBJ2-7	.	CASSLFVQAPREQYF	TGCGCCAGCAGCTTGTTTGTCCAGGCCCCGCGGGAGCAGTACTTC
TRBV30	.	TRBJ2-2	.	CAWSVNGRTGELFF	TGTGCCTGGAGTGTCAACGGGAGAACCGGGGAGCTGTTTTTT
TRBV11-2	many	TRBJ2-7	.	CASSPTVNEQYF	TGTGCCAGCAGCCCGACAGTCAACGAGCAGTACTTC
TRBV19	.	TRBJ2-7	.	CASSIISGSPYEQYF	TGTGCCAGTAGTATCATCTCGGGATCCCCCTACGAGCAGTACTTC
TRBV7-8	many	TRBJ2-2	.	CASSAGGEAGELFF	TGTGCCAGCAGCGCCGGGGGAGAGGCCGGGGAGCTGTTTTTT
TRBV2	.	TRBJ2-1	.	CASTWVYNEQFF	TGTGCCAGCACCTGGGTGTACAATGAGCAGTTCTTC